These T cell receptor beta chains were read from a single sample in a study of blood T cell repertoires in COVID-19. Profiling relied on immunoSEQ multiplex PCR, and the TCRdb table lists in-frame clones only, not all of them. The data show about 270,000 clones, roughly nine tenths seen once. The sequencing input was peripheral blood. The source is a middle-aged man with active or convalescent COVID-19. CDR3s include the opening cysteine and the closing phenylalanine or tryptophan. Fields, in order: clone size, J gene, V gene, D gene, CDR3 protein, CDR3 DNA. D genes are given only for firm matches. Clone size is shown for a subset of rows, as once, few, many or a class of expanded clone.

size: few
J: TRBJ2-5
V: TRBV6-5
D: TRBD2
CDR3: CASRPLAGEETQYF
DNA: TGTGCCAGCAGGCCGCTAGCGGGAGAAGAGACCCAGTACTTC

size: few
J: TRBJ1-5
V: TRBV5-6
D: NA
CDR3: CASSLATLSNQPQHF
DNA: TGTGCCAGCAGCTTGGCAACATTGAGCAATCAGCCCCAGCATTTT

size: NA
J: TRBJ2-2
V: TRBV5-1
D: TRBD2
CDR3: CAGREEPHTGELFF
DNA: TGCGCCGGCCGGGAGGAGCCACACACCGGGGAGCTGTTTTTT

size: NA
J: TRBJ2-5
V: TRBV5-1
D: TRBD1
CDR3: CASSSGTAQETQYF
DNA: TGCGCCAGCAGCTCCGGGACAGCGCAAGAGACCCAGTACTTC

size: NA
J: TRBJ1-1
V: TRBV18
D: TRBD1
CDR3: CASSSGQGTEAFF
DNA: TGTGCCAGCTCTTCGGGACAGGGAACTGAAGCTTTCTTT

size: NA
J: TRBJ1-2
V: TRBV11-2
D: NA
CDR3: CASSLDGGGYTF
DNA: TGTGCCAGCAGCTTAGACGGGGGTGGCTACACCTTC

size: NA
J: TRBJ2-5
V: TRBV7-9
D: NA
CDR3: CASSLDWSGQETQYF
DNA: TGTGCCAGCAGCTTAGATTGGTCAGGGCAAGAGACCCAGTACTTC

size: NA
J: TRBJ2-7
V: TRBV18
D: TRBD2
CDR3: CASSPDSGDLGGEQYF
DNA: TGTGCCAGCTCACCCGATAGCGGGGACCTCGGGGGGGAGCAGTACTTC

size: NA
J: TRBJ1-1
V: TRBV18
D: TRBD1
CDR3: CASSPSLVTGATEAFF
DNA: TGTGCCAGCTCACCCTCTCTGGTGACAGGGGCCACTGAAGCTTTCTTT

size: NA
J: TRBJ2-1
V: TRBV9
D: TRBD1
CDR3: CASSVSPGTGGYNEQFF
DNA: TGTGCCAGCAGCGTATCGCCCGGGACAGGGGGCTACAATGAGCAGTTCTTC

size: NA
J: TRBJ2-7
V: TRBV27
D: NA
CDR3: CASAGTLNEQYF
DNA: TGTGCCAGCGCGGGGACTTTGAACGAGCAGTACTTC

size: once
J: TRBJ1-6
V: TRBV5-1
D: NA
CDR3: CASSLAGSPHNSPLHF
DNA: TGCGCCAGCAGCTTGGCAGGGTCGCCGCATAATTCACCCCTCCACTTT

size: NA
J: TRBJ1-1
V: TRBV3-1/TRBV3-2
D: NA
CDR3: CASSPLRRDSEAFF
DNA: TGTGCCAGCAGCCCACTCAGGCGGGATTCTGAAGCTTTCTTT

size: once
J: TRBJ1-1
V: TRBV5-1
D: NA
CDR3: CASSLRDGGTEAFF
DNA: TGCGCCAGCAGCCTCCGGGACGGGGGCACTGAAGCTTTCTTT

size: NA
J: TRBJ1-2
V: TRBV30
D: TRBD1
CDR3: CACRDRSYGYTF
DNA: TGTGCCTGCAGGGACAGGAGCTATGGCTACACCTTC

size: NA
J: TRBJ1-2
V: TRBV10-3
D: TRBD1
CDR3: CAISESTGGYGYTF
DNA: TGTGCCATCAGTGAGTCAACAGGGGGCTATGGCTACACCTTC

size: NA
J: TRBJ2-3
V: TRBV24-1
D: TRBD1
CDR3: CATSDLRTGGSDTQYF
DNA: TGTGCCACCAGTGACCTCCGGACAGGGGGCTCGGATACGCAGTATTTT

size: once
J: TRBJ1-4
V: TRBV6-5
D: NA
CDR3: CASGDEKLFF
DNA: TGTGCCAGTGGAGACGAAAAACTGTTTTTT

size: few
J: TRBJ2-1
V: TRBV3-1/TRBV3-2
D: TRBD2
CDR3: CASSPFRGGNEQFF
DNA: TGTGCCAGCAGCCCCTTCCGGGGGGGCAATGAGCAGTTCTTC

size: few
J: TRBJ2-7
V: TRBV28
D: TRBD2
CDR3: CASRPTSGGTYEQYF
DNA: TGTGCCAGCAGACCGACTAGCGGGGGGACCTACGAGCAGTACTTC

size: few
J: TRBJ2-7
V: TRBV6-1
D: TRBD1
CDR3: CASSLGQGIEQYF
DNA: TGTGCCAGCAGCCTGGGACAGGGAATCGAGCAGTACTTC

size: NA
J: TRBJ1-1
V: TRBV5-1
D: TRBD1
CDR3: CASSRGTGGTEAFF
DNA: TGCGCCAGCAGCCGAGGGACAGGGGGGACTGAAGCTTTCTTT

size: NA
J: TRBJ2-1
V: TRBV11-3
D: TRBD2
CDR3: CASSSGTSGIAEQFF
DNA: TGTGCCAGCAGCTCTGGGACTAGCGGGATAGCTGAGCAGTTCTTC

size: few
J: TRBJ1-6
V: TRBV5-5
D: NA
CDR3: CASSRSAGVDNSPLHF
DNA: TGTGCCAGCAGCCGCTCCGCAGGGGTTGATAATTCACCCCTCCACTTT

size: NA
J: TRBJ1-3
V: TRBV6-5
D: NA
CDR3: CASGGGFSGNTIYF
DNA: TGTGCCTCCGGGGGGGGCTTCTCTGGAAACACCATATATTTT

size: once
J: TRBJ2-2
V: TRBV7-3
D: NA
CDR3: CASSLTGYANTGELFF
DNA: TGTGCCAGCAGCCTTACAGGGTACGCGAACACCGGGGAGCTGTTTTTT

size: NA
J: TRBJ2-2
V: TRBV29-1
D: NA
CDR3: CSVLRGTGELFF
DNA: TGCAGCGTTCTCAGGGGAACCGGGGAGCTGTTTTTT

size: NA
J: TRBJ2-7
V: TRBV5-8
D: TRBD2
CDR3: CASSLPRQRGYEQYF
DNA: TGTGCCAGCAGCCTCCCGCGACAGCGGGGCTACGAGCAGTACTTC

size: NA
J: TRBJ2-3
V: TRBV9
D: NA
CDR3: CASSFSGTDTQYF
DNA: TGTGCCAGCAGCTTTAGCGGCACAGATACGCAGTATTTT

size: NA
J: TRBJ1-5
V: TRBV4-1
D: TRBD1
CDR3: CASSQDPSLTGGVNQPQHF
DNA: TGCGCCAGCAGCCAAGACCCCTCCTTGACAGGGGGCGTGAATCAGCCCCAGCATTTT

size: NA
J: TRBJ2-1
V: TRBV7-2
D: TRBD2
CDR3: CASSLVAGGSYNEQFF
DNA: TGTGCCAGCAGCTTAGTAGCGGGTGGATCCTACAATGAGCAGTTCTTC